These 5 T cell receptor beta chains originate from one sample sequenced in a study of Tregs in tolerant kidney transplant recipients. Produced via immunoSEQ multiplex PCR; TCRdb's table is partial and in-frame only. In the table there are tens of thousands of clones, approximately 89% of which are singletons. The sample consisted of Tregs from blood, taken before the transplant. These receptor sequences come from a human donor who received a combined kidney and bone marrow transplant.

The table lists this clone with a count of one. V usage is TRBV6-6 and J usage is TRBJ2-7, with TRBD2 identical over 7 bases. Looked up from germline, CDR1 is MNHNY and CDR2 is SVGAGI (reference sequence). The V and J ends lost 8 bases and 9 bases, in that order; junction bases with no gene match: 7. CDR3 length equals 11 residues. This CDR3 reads CASGGGDGQYF. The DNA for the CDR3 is TGTGCCAGCGGGGGAGGGGACGGGCAGTACTTC.

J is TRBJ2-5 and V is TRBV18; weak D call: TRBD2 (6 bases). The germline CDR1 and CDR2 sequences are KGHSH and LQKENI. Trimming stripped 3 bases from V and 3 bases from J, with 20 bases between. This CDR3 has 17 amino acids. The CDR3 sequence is CASSPPVAQGGKETQYF. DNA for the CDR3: TGTGCCAGCTCACCCCCCGTTGCGCAGGGAGGTAAAGAGACCCAGTACTTC.

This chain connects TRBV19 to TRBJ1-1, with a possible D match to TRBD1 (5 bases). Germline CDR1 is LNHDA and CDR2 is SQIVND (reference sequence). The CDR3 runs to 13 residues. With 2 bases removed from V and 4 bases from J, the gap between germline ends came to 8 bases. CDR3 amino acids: CASSIQGSTEAFF. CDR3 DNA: TGTGCCAGTAGTATACAGGGTAGCACTGAAGCTTTCTTT.

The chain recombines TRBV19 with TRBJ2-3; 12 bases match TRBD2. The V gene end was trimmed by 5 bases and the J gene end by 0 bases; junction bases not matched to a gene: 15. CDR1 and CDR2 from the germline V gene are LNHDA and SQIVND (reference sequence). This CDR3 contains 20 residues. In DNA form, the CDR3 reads TGTGCCAGTAGTCCCAGGACTAGCGGGACCCTAAGATCTAGCACAGATACGCAGTATTTT. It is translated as CASSPRTSGTLRSSTDTQYF.

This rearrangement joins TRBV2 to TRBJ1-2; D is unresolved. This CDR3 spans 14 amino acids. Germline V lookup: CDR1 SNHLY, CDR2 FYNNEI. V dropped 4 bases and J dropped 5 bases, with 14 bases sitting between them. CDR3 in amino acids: CASSGLPLVYGYTF. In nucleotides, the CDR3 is TGTGCCAGCAGTGGGCTCCCCCTGGTTTATGGCTACACCTTC.